The T cell receptor beta chain described here comes from a study of blood T cell repertoires in COVID-19. Per the original data handling: Reference gene primers were amplified, and this amplification served to estimate nucleated cell counts. Sequenced by immunoSEQ multiplex PCR; TCRdb stores in-frame clones only, minus some. V, J and clone size derive from that table, while D and trimming were established from the DNA sequence. The table lists hundreds of thousands of clones, around 86% of them singletons, with roughly 15% in the top ten. Looked up from germline, CDR1 is SGHAT and CDR2 is FQNNGV. Trimming took 1 base from V and 3 from J, leaving 13 bases between them. This CDR3 contains 15 residues.

This TCR came from a human donor in a cohort sampled during active COVID-19. V gene TRBV11-2 combines with J gene TRBJ2-7; D may be TRBD1 (5 bases). Sequencing was carried out using peripheral blood. CDR3 sequence reads: CASSLGRQTLYEQYF. CDR3 nucleotide sequence: TGTGCCAGCAGCTTAGGTCGACAGACTCTCTACGAGCAGTACTTC.